This record concerns one T cell receptor (beta chain) sequence. This sample is drawn from a study of cytomegalovirus exposure and HLA in healthy donors. There are 13 residues in the CDR3. The PCR ran on 60 Vbeta and 13 Jbeta primers. Sequencing used immunoSEQ multiplex PCR; TCRdb keeps in-frame clones, though not all of them. The table lists approximately 250,000 clones, 85% of them singletons. The gene calls are TRBV7-5 and TRBJ1-5; the listed D gene, TRBD1, was not tested against the DNA. TRBV7-5 is reported as a pseudogene. This TCR was recovered from a girl aged 2 to 10 in good health and CMV-seronegative. Sequenced input: PBMCs. The CDR3 region has the DNA TGTGTCAGAAGCTTGACAGGGTATCAGCCCCAGCATTTT. This encodes CVRSLTGYQPQHF.